This T cell receptor beta chain was observed in a study of T cell responses to AZD1222 COVID-19 vaccine (dated by TCRdb to 2020 to 2022). With regard to the full study: TCR sequencing was performed for roughly 240 trial participants, of whom about 200 were given two doses of AZD1222 and around 26 were given two doses of MenACWY control vaccine. Enrollment into the trials was organized by age into subgroups of 18-55, 56-69 and 70-plus years, and those subgroups contained approximately 150, 30 and 60 TCR-sequenced participants, respectively. Paper-wide results and their limitations: In the small 56-69-year group, the increase in depth fell short of significance, most likely because of low power. A significant rise in spike-specific TCR breadth and depth was observed after two AZD1222 doses relative to day 0 and relative to MenACWY recipients. Conclusions about previously exposed vaccinees are limited because only six or seven AZD1222 recipients were SARS-CoV-2 seropositive at baseline. The vaccine-associated CD4 TCRs covered the entire spike protein, and the dominant responses fell in regions 160-218 and 743-854. Nearly half of unique spike-specific TCRs reportedly recognized epitopes outside regions mutated in the B.1.351 and B.1.1.7 variants. Participants were mostly white British and included more females than males, and it was suggested by the authors that clonal diversity may have been underestimated. No day 14 peak-response samples were available, so repertoires were characterized only after the peak T cell response.

The time point label of this sample denotes: about 28 days (+/-7) after the second vaccine dose. AZD1222 recipients with second doses at about 4 weeks or about 12 weeks were pooled, because spike-specific TCR depth and breadth did not differ between schedules. Vaccinee samples were obtained from the UK trials COV001 and COV002, which included a single-blind randomized controlled phase 2/3 trial of AZD1222 (ChAdOx1 nCoV-19) in healthy adults. Trial participant PBMC samples were collected at day 0 and day 28 after the second dose for TCRbeta chain sequencing. The CDR3 regions of human TCRbeta chains were analyzed by immunosequencing. Processing in the source paper ran as follows. Repertoire TCRs were checked for matches against a reference library of SARS-CoV-2-specific TCRs that had been generated using the MIRA antigen-specificity platform. Breadth was defined as the fraction of unique TCRs that were SARS-CoV-2-associated, and depth was defined as the fraction of total T cells that were SARS-CoV-2-associated. Using the MIRA data, each spike-specific TCR was mapped to the spike region that the TCR reacts to and placed in a CD4 or CD8 class. Log10-transformed breadth and depth values were compared by one-way ANOVA with Sidak's multiple comparisons tests. TCRdb took this table from immuneACCESS and kept in-frame rearrangements with V and J called. Such tables lack part of the clones; where checked against another copy, unresolved V genes explain under half of the gap, and the rest is unexplained. The V and J calls and clone size come from that table; D and trimming were worked out from the DNA. The sample table lists around 19,000 clones, around 92% of them with a count of one. The top ten clonotypes cover 8.7% of the sample.

This clone is a singleton in its sample. Its antigen target is currently unknown. Base qualities are missing; no much larger clone stands one base away. The sequences come from peripheral blood, collected 28 days after the second AZD1222 dose. This receptor was obtained from an adult who received the AZD1222 COVID-19 vaccine.

The CDR3 loop reads CASSRWGQPQHF. The nucleotide sequence is TGTGCCAGCAGCCGGTGGGGTCAGCCCCAGCATTTT. The sequence links TRBV14 to TRBJ1-5, with the D gene too uncertain to name. V loses 4 bases, J loses 6 bases, and the germline ends lie 7 bases apart. CDR1 and CDR2 (SGHDN, FVKESK) derive from the germline V gene. The cysteine opens and the phenylalanine closes a CDR3 of 12 amino acids. The only DNA kept is the CDR3, 36 bases in frame from the first base.